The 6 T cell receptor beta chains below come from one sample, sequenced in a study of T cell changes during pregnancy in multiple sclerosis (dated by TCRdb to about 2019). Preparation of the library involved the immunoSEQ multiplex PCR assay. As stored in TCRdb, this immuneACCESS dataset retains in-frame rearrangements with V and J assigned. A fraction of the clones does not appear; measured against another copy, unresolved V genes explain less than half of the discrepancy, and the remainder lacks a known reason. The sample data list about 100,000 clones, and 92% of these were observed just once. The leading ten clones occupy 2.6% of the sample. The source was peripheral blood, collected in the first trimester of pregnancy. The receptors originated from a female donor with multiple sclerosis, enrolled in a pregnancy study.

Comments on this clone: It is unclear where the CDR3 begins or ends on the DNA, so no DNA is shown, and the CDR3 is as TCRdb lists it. The CDR3 here is CASSFWGTGTYF. This sequence joins TRBV6-1 and TRBJ2-7; TRBD1 is taken as the D call from the table, unchecked against the DNA. The CDR3 length is 12 residues, termini included. Per the germline V gene, CDR1 is MNHNS and CDR2 is SASEGT.

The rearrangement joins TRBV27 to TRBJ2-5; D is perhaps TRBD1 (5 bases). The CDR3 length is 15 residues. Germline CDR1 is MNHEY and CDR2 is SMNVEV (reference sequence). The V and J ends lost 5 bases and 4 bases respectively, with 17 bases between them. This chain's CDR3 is CASSPQAYGLETQYF. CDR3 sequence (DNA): TGTGCCAGCAGTCCACAGGCTTATGGGTTAGAGACCCAGTACTTC.

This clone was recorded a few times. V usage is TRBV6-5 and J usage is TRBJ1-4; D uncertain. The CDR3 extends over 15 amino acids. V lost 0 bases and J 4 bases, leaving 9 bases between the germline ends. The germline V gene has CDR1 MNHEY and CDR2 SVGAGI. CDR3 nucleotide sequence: TGTGCCAGCAGTTACTCGTCGGTCTTTAATGAAAAACTGTTTTTT. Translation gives CASSYSSVFNEKLFF.

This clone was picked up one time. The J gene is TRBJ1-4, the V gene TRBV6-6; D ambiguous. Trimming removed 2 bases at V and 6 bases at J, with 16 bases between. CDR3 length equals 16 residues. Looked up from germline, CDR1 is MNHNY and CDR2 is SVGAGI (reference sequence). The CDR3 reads CASSYTLGAVDEKLFF. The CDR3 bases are TGTGCCAGCAGTTACACCCTTGGAGCTGTTGATGAAAAACTGTTTTTT.

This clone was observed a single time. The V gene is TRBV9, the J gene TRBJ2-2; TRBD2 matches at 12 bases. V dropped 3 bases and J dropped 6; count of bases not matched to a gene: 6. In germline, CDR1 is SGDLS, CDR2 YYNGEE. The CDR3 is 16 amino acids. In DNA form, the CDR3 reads TGTGCCAGCAGCGCCCACCTAGCGGGAGGGGCCGGGGAGCTGTTTTTT. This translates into CASSAHLAGGAGELFF.

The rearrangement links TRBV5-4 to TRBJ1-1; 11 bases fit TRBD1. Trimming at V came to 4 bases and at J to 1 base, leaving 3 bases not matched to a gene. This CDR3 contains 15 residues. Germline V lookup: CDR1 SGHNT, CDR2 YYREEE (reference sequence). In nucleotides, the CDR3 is TGTGCCAGCAGCGAGGGGACAGGGGGGAACACTGAAGCTTTCTTT. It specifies CASSEGTGGNTEAFF.